The 23 T cell receptor beta chains reported below all come from one sample, sequenced in a study of T-cell reconstitution after alpha-beta-depleted transplantation in children. A library of TCRbeta sequences, prepared with unique molecular identifiers, was generated. Via MiXCR, TCRdb re-called the PCR reads, giving one row per CDR3 protein. The sample shows about 78,000 distinct CDR3 sequences, 14% of them seen only once. The specimen was PBMCs, mostly from graft donor cells, collected 180 days after TCRalphabeta/CD19-depleted stem cell transplant. Receptors were obtained from a male patient aged 2-9 years who had a stem cell transplant for acute lymphoblastic leukemia, so the T cells may come from the graft donor.

The V gene is TRBV5-6, the J gene TRBJ2-1; no clear D. Germline CDR1 reads SGHDT; CDR2 reads YYEEEE. The CDR3 spans 13 residues. The ends were cut back, 1 base at V and 7 bases at J, with 9 bases in the middle. The CDR3 region is CASSLWPLNEQFF. The CDR3 bases are TGTGCCAGCAGCTTGTGGCCCCTTAATGAGCAGTTCTTC. Complete variable domain (other parts from reference TRBV5-6 and TRBJ2-1): DAGVTQSPTHLIKTRGQQVTLRCSPKSGHDTVSWYQQALGQGPQFIFQYYEEEERQRGNFPDRFSGHQFPNYSSELNVNALLLGDSALYLCASSLWPLNEQFFGPGTRLTVL.

The V gene is TRBV5-1, the J gene TRBJ2-7; 9 bases are shared with TRBD1. Germline V gives CDR1 SGHRS, CDR2 YFSETQ. V shed 4 bases, J shed 4 bases, and the junction held 6 bases outside the gene matches. The CDR3 is 14 amino acids. In DNA, the CDR3 is TGCGCCAGCAGCCTAAGGACAGGGGAATACGAGCAGTACTTC. It encodes CASSLRTGEYEQYF.

A few counts support this clonotype. The chain joins TRBV5-1 to TRBJ2-6; D ambiguous. Trimming removed 5 bases from V and 1 base from J, with 4 bases in between. Germline assignment: CDR1 SGHRS and CDR2 YFSETQ. The CDR3 covers 13 residues. CDR3 DNA: TGCGCCAGCAGAACGTCTGGGGCCAACGTCCTGACTTTC. Its translation is CASRTSGANVLTF.

This clonotype showed up just a few times. The J gene is TRBJ1-3, the V gene TRBV6-1, with D possibly TRBD1 on 5 matching bases. Germline V gene sequence: CDR1 MNHNS, CDR2 SASEGT. The CDR3 is 15 residues long. The germline V and J ends were trimmed by 6 bases and 3 bases, with 15 bases remaining between them. CDR3 region: CASSPLRDGGNTIYF. CDR3 DNA: TGTGCCAGCAGCCCCCTCCGGGACGGTGGAAACACCATATATTTT.

V usage is TRBV4-2 and J usage is TRBJ2-1; 10 bases are shared with TRBD2. The CDR3 extends over 16 amino acids. Germline V gene data show CDR1 as LGHNA and CDR2 as YNFKEQ. V gave up 5 bases and J gave up 2 bases; unmatched junction bases: 6. This chain's CDR3 is CASSSLLAGPYNEQFF. The CDR3 DNA follows: TGTGCCAGCAGCTCACTACTAGCGGGGCCCTACAATGAGCAGTTCTTC.

This clonotype was seen a single time. One end of the junction does not line up with germline, which may come from a read error. The CDR3: CRAGGQKGSYNSPLHF. The CDR3 DNA sequence: TGCCGTGCTGGGGGACAGAAGGGCTCTTATAATTCACCCCTCCACTTT. This chain connects TRBV20-1 to TRBJ1-6; TRBD1 aligns across 7 bases. The germline gives CDR1 DFQATT, CDR2 SNEGSKA (reference sequence). This CDR3 region has 16 residues.

This clonotype was seen only a few times. The genes are TRBV5-1 and TRBJ2-7; tentatively, D is TRBD2 (5 bases). Germline values: CDR1 SGHRS, CDR2 YFSETQ. Trimming left V 10 bases short and J 3 bases short, with 20 bases between. The CDR3 is made up of 14 amino acids. In DNA, the CDR3 is TGCGCCGCGGTGATGGGGAGAGTAATCTACGAGCAGTACTTC. Translated, it gives CAAVMGRVIYEQYF.

The rearrangement links TRBV27 to TRBJ2-7; the D is unclear. CDR1 and CDR2 (germline): MNHEY, SMNVEV (reference sequence). The CDR3 contains 13 residues. The V end was cut by 3 bases, the J end by 4 bases, with 10 bases between. CDR3: CASSFGQQYEQYF. CDR3 nucleotides: TGTGCCAGCAGTTTTGGGCAGCAATACGAGCAGTACTTC.

This clonotype was found a few times. The chain joins TRBV9 to TRBJ1-1; no firm D call. Germline loops: CDR1 SGDLS, CDR2 YYNGEE. The CDR3 spans 14 residues. Trimming removed 2 bases at V and 3 bases at J, with 11 bases between. This CDR3 is CASSVWYRDTEAFF. CDR3 DNA: TGTGCCAGCAGCGTGTGGTATAGGGACACTGAAGCTTTCTTT.

This clonotype was seen ten or more times. The chain joins TRBV12-3 or TRBV12-4 to TRBJ1-5, with D unresolved. Trimming took 2 bases from V and 9 from J, leaving 14 bases between them. This CDR3 has 14 residues. The CDR3 DNA reads as TGTGCCAGCAGTTTAACTGGAATCGAATCGCCCCAGCATTTT. It codes for CASSLTGIESPQHF.

This clonotype was observed a few times. This sequence joins TRBV29-1 and TRBJ2-7, with D possibly TRBD2 on 6 matching bases. Trimming pared 5 bases from V and 4 bases from J, leaving 15 bases between. The CDR3 spans 13 residues. Germline V CDR1 and CDR2: SQVTM, ANQGSEA. The CDR3 region is CSVKGGIKYEQYF. The CDR3 nucleotides read TGCAGCGTTAAAGGCGGGATAAAATACGAGCAGTACTTC.

The chain has TRBV14 and TRBJ2-3; no firm D call. The germline V gene encodes CDR1 SGHDN and CDR2 FVKESK. The CDR3 covers 15 residues. Trimming took off 0 bases at V and 8 bases at J, with 15 bases between the two ends. The CDR3 sequence is CASSQDLQGLSTQYF. The CDR3 DNA reads TGTGCCAGCAGCCAAGATCTACAAGGGTTAAGTACGCAGTATTTT.

There are a few counts of this clonotype. The rearrangement joins TRBV28 to TRBJ1-1; D remains unclear. CDR1 is MDHEN, CDR2 SYDVKM, per germline. Trimming pared 2 bases from V and 1 base from J, leaving 14 bases between. The CDR3 extends over 16 amino acids. CDR3 coding DNA: TGTGCCAGCAGTTTACGCGGGAGGATCGGGAACACTGAAGCTTTCTTT. Translating it yields CASSLRGRIGNTEAFF.

This clonotype was observed at least ten times. The chain couples TRBV10-3 to TRBJ2-7, with TRBD1 matching 7 bases. The germline gives CDR1 ENHRY, CDR2 SYGVKD. This CDR3 spans 14 amino acids. J gave up 2 bases and V 0 bases, and 1 base lay outside the gene matches. The CDR3 DNA reads TGTGCCATCAGTGAGTCTGACAGGGCCTACGAGCAGTACTTC. It yields the protein CAISESDRAYEQYF.

The chain uses TRBV2 and TRBJ1-2, with a possible D match to TRBD1 (6 bases). The CDR3 totals 13 residues. V was trimmed by 10 bases and J by 4 bases, leaving 16 bases between them. Germline CDR1 and CDR2: SNHLY and FYNNEI. The CDR3 DNA reads TGTGCCAAAGGGGGGGACCTCCCCTATGGCTACACCTTC. It encodes CAKGGDLPYGYTF.

This chain connects TRBV10-3 to TRBJ2-2; 11 bases are shared with TRBD1. V was pared by 6 bases and J by 10 bases, with 7 bases of the junction left unmatched. CDR1 is ENHRY, CDR2 SYGVKD, per germline. The CDR3 totals 14 residues. The CDR3 is CAIRWTGGFVELFF. DNA of the CDR3: TGTGCCATCAGGTGGACAGGGGGCTTCGTGGAGCTGTTTTTT.

In its sample, this clonotype was seen a few times. V is TRBV7-9 and J is TRBJ2-1; TRBD2 matches at 8 bases. The CDR3 extends over 14 amino acids. Germline values: CDR1 SEHNR, CDR2 FQNEAQ (reference sequence). V was pared by 5 bases and J by 9 bases, with 9 bases of the junction left unmatched. CDR3 residues: CASSAPAGVVEQFF. The CDR3 DNA is TGTGCCAGCAGCGCGCCAGCGGGAGTAGTTGAGCAGTTCTTC.

V gene TRBV11-2 combines with J gene TRBJ2-2; D gene uncertain. The germline V gene has CDR1 SGHAT and CDR2 FQNNGV. Trimming left V 5 bases short and J 6 bases short, with 10 bases between. This CDR3 has 13 amino acids. In DNA form, the CDR3 reads TGTGCCAGCAGCCCCCTGATAGCCGGGGAGCTGTTTTTT. Encoded protein: CASSPLIAGELFF.

This chain's CDR3 is CASSQITGELFF. CDR3 nucleotides: TGTGCCAGCAGTCAAATCACCGGGGAGCTGTTTTTT. This chain links TRBV12-3 or TRBV12-4 with TRBJ2-2; D gene uncertain. The V end lost 5 bases, the J end lost 4 bases, and 5 bases lay between the germline ends. The CDR3 is 12 amino acids.

Ten or more counts support this clonotype. V is TRBV20-1 and J is TRBJ1-2; TRBD1 agrees at 7 bases. CDR3 size: 13 residues. Trimming took 2 bases from V and 3 from J; bases not matched to a gene: 3. Germline CDR1 reads DFQATT; CDR2 reads SNEGSKA (reference sequence). CDR3: CSARRGGDYGYTF. The CDR3 bases are TGCAGTGCTAGACGAGGGGGCGACTATGGCTACACCTTC.

This clonotype is deemed medium-sized. The chain employs TRBV12-3 or TRBV12-4 and TRBJ2-7, with D perhaps assigned TRBD1 or TRBD2 (5 bases each). Trimming pared 7 bases from V and 2 bases from J, leaving 24 bases between. CDR3 length: 17 residues. This chain's CDR3 is CASTWDDIEGRAYEQYF. Here the CDR3 DNA reads TGTGCCAGCACCTGGGACGACATCGAGGGCCGAGCCTACGAGCAGTACTTC.

V and J are TRBV20-1 and TRBJ1-2, with a weak D call TRBD1 (5 bases). Trimming took off 0 bases at V and 2 bases at J, with 10 bases between the two ends. The CDR3 totals 14 residues. In germline, CDR1 is DFQATT, CDR2 SNEGSKA (reference sequence). CDR3 region: CSARDIRGNYGYTF. In DNA, the CDR3 is TGCAGTGCTAGAGATATTCGGGGGAACTATGGCTACACCTTC.

The chain uses TRBV5-1 and TRBJ2-6; D uncertain. V was clipped by 1 base and J by 0 bases, with 11 bases between them. The CDR3 loop spans 17 amino acids. Looked up from germline, CDR1 is SGHRS and CDR2 is YFSETQ. The CDR3 DNA reads TGCGCCAGCAGCTTGAGACGGACGACCTCTGGGGCCAACGTCCTGACTTTC. As protein: CASSLRRTTSGANVLTF.